Shown below are 7 T cell receptor beta chains from a single sample sequenced in a study of T cells in Graves' hyperthyroidism and ophthalmopathy (dated by TCRdb to between 2018 and 2021). Libraries were built with multiplex PCR. This sample was sequenced with an Illumina HiSeq 2000. Amplification of TCR beta CDR3 regions was carried out from RNA transcripts. The first round of RT-PCR for the TCR CDR3 was performed with the HTBI primer set and the Qiagen OneStep RT-PCR kit. The public reads were run again by TCRdb, first through fastp at Q25 and then through MiXCR, and only productive beta chains were kept. Duplicate CDR3 protein sequences are folded into a single record with the most common DNA and genes. The sample table lists over 500,000 distinct CDR3 sequences, under 20% of them with a count of one. About 16% of the sample lies in the top ten. The material sequenced was blood. The receptors here all came from a woman under 30 with Graves' ophthalmopathy.

This chain's CDR3 is CASSVAGSGGAEQFF. CDR3 nucleotide sequence: TGTGCCAGCAGCGTAGCCGGTAGCGGGGGGGCTGAGCAGTTCTTC. The gene calls are TRBV9 and TRBJ2-1; the match to TRBD2 covers 11 bases. The CDR3 sequence is 15 residues long. Trimming cost V 0 bases and J 9 bases; bases outside gene matches: 5. Germline CDR1 SGDLS, CDR2 YYNGEE.

CDR3 amino acids: CSAGTGTGSQPQHF. The CDR3 coding sequence is TGCAGTGCTGGGACCGGGACAGGGTCCCAGCCCCAGCATTTT. The rearrangement joins TRBV20-1 to TRBJ1-5, with 9 nucleotides matching TRBD1. CDR3 size: 14 residues. The germline V gene has CDR1 DFQATT and CDR2 SNEGSKA (reference sequence). V shed 5 bases, J shed 7 bases, and the junction held 9 bases outside the gene matches.

The chain employs TRBV7-9 and TRBJ1-1; maybe TRBD1 (6 bases). V was trimmed by 3 bases and J by 7 bases, leaving 15 bases between them. Germline V gives CDR1 SEHNR, CDR2 FQNEAQ (reference sequence). This CDR3 has 14 residues. The CDR3 nucleotides read TGTGCCAGCAGCTTCGGCGGACAGACCCTTGAAGCTTTCTTT. The encoded protein is CASSFGGQTLEAFF.

The chain has TRBV19 and TRBJ2-7, with a possible D match to TRBD1 (6 bases). The CDR3 runs to 13 residues. Germline CDR1 LNHDA, CDR2 SQIVND (reference sequence). Trimming cost V 3 bases and J 2 bases, with 8 bases left between them. CDR3 in amino acids: CASSMAGAYEQYF. Written as DNA, the CDR3 is TGTGCCAGTAGTATGGCAGGGGCCTACGAGCAGTACTTC.

There are many counts of this clonotype. This rearrangement joins TRBV18 to TRBJ1-2; 8 nucleotides match TRBD1. Germline CDR1 is KGHSH and CDR2 is LQKENI. The V gene end was trimmed by 5 bases and the J gene end by 0 bases; junction bases not matched to a gene: 5. The CDR3 runs 15 residues. CDR3 sequence reads: CASSIGQGPNYGYTF. As DNA, the CDR3 is TGTGCCAGCTCAATCGGACAGGGCCCTAACTATGGCTACACCTTC. Variable domain in full (rest from reference TRBV18 and TRBJ1-2): NAGVMQNPRHLVRRRGQEARLRCSPMKGHSHVYWYRQLPEEGLKFMVYLQKENIIDESGMPKERFSAEFPKEGPSILRIQQVVRGDSAAYFCASSIGQGPNYGYTFGSGTRLTVV.

This clonotype has a handful of counts. J is TRBJ1-1 and V is TRBV11-2; no firm D call. There are 17 residues in the CDR3. V was cut by 0 bases and J by 0 bases, with 14 bases left in between. Germline V gene data show CDR1 as SGHAT and CDR2 as FQNNGV. The CDR3 here is CASSLETRRFMNTEAFF. Here the CDR3 DNA reads TGTGCCAGCAGCTTAGAGACGCGGCGATTCATGAACACTGAAGCTTTCTTT.

For the CDR3, the DNA is TGTGCCAGCAGCTTGGCGCAGGGGCGGGCCACTGAAGCTTTCTTT. This translates into CASSLAQGRATEAFF. This rearrangement joins TRBV11-2 to TRBJ1-1; possibly TRBD1 for D (6 bases). Trimming took 3 bases from V and 4 from J, leaving 15 bases between them. CDR1 is SGHAT, CDR2 FQNNGV, per germline. This CDR3 comprises 15 residues.